A selection of T cell receptor beta chains follows, all from one sample in a study of OX40 agonist ivuxolimab in advanced cancers. Here immunoSEQ multiplex PCR was the method, and the copy in TCRdb shows in-frame clones only, minus some. The table has around 94,000 clones, roughly 84% seen once. The sequencing here drew on CD4+ or CD8+ T cells sorted from blood, taken in a trial of the OX40 agonist ivuxolimab. The receptors originated from an adult with an advanced solid tumor such as melanoma, head and neck, liver or kidney cancer. Each CDR3 is given with its conserved first and last residue. A D gene is named only where the DNA matches it firmly. A row's size may be missing; if present it is once, few, many or a size class.

>-|TRBV6-6|-|TRBJ1-4
CATGLDTGDEKLFF
TGTGCCACAGGTCTGGACACCGGGGATGAAAAACTGTTTTTT
>-|TRBV5-1|TRBD1|TRBJ1-5
CASSFGTGSSQPQHF
TGCGCCAGCAGCTTTGGGACAGGGTCCAGTCAGCCCCAGCATTTT
>once|TRBV5-1|-|TRBJ1-4
CASSLTGAQGLFF
TGCGCCAGCAGCTTGACTGGAGCCCAAGGGCTGTTTTTT
>-|TRBV10-2|-|TRBJ2-5
CASMVTDTSGETQYF
TGCGCCAGCATGGTCACGGACACCTCCGGGGAGACCCAGTACTTC
>-|TRBV10-3|TRBD1|TRBJ1-1
CAISRSGTGGFGTEAFF
TGTGCCATCAGTCGGTCCGGGACAGGGGGCTTTGGCACTGAAGCTTTCTTT
>once|TRBV16|-|TRBJ1-1
CASSQQTGNTEAFF
TGTGCCAGCAGCCAGCAGACAGGGAACACTGAAGCTTTCTTT
>-|TRBV11-2|TRBD1|TRBJ1-1
CASSREGDREAFF
TGTGCCAGCAGCCGGGAGGGGGACAGAGAAGCTTTCTTT
>once|TRBV7-9|TRBD1|TRBJ1-1
CASSSGTGQGAEAFF
TGTGCCAGCAGCTCCGGGACAGGGCAAGGCGCTGAAGCTTTCTTT
>-|TRBV6-5|TRBD1|TRBJ1-4
CATLRGQGGEKLFF
TGTGCCACTCTAAGGGGACAGGGAGGGGAAAAACTGTTTTTT
>-|TRBV30|-|TRBJ2-3
CAWSGTVGGDTQYF
TGTGCCTGGAGTGGGACGGTTGGTGGAGATACGCAGTATTTT
>-|TRBV6-4|-|TRBJ1-2
CASRAQGGENYGYTF
TGTGCCAGCAGGGCCCAGGGAGGGGAAAACTATGGCTACACCTTC
>-|TRBV5-4|TRBD2|TRBJ2-3
CASSPGLASTDTQYF
TGTGCCAGCAGCCCGGGACTAGCGAGCACAGATACGCAGTATTTT
>-|TRBV30|-|TRBJ1-1
CAWSGESGRGTEAFF
TGTGCCTGGAGCGGAGAATCGGGGCGGGGCACTGAAGCTTTCTTT
>-|TRBV5-1|-|TRBJ2-3
CASSLEGTDTQYF
TGCGCCAGCAGCTTGGAGGGTACAGATACGCAGTATTTT
>-|TRBV6-1|TRBD2|TRBJ2-7
CASSLAGGRTYEQYF
TGTGCCAGCAGTCTAGCGGGGGGGAGAACCTACGAGCAGTACTTC
>-|TRBV7-9|TRBD1|TRBJ1-1
CASSLSRGRTEAFF
TGTGCCAGCAGCCTGTCCAGGGGGCGAACTGAAGCTTTCTTT
>-|TRBV6-6|-|TRBJ2-7
CASSEDRDLYEQYF
TGTGCCAGCAGTGAGGACAGAGACCTTTACGAGCAGTACTTC
>-|TRBV2|-|TRBJ1-1
CASRGVAPEAFF
TGTGCCAGCAGGGGGGTGGCCCCTGAAGCTTTCTTT
>-|TRBV5-5|-|TRBJ1-2
CASSLVSSGYTF
TGTGCCAGCAGCTTAGTTAGTAGCGGCTACACCTTC
>-|TRBV6-6|-|TRBJ2-7
CASSKSGIYEQYF
TGTGCCAGCAGTAAATCAGGGATCTACGAGCAGTACTTC
>-|TRBV2|TRBD1|TRBJ1-4
CASSDGTGNEKLFF
TGTGCCAGCAGTGATGGGACAGGGAATGAAAAACTGTTTTTT
>-|TRBV6-5|-|TRBJ1-4
CASSWARGGTNEKLFF
TGTGCCAGCAGTTGGGCCCGAGGCGGAACTAATGAAAAACTGTTTTTT
>-|TRBV29-1|TRBD1|TRBJ2-2
CSVAQGAVGELFF
TGCAGCGTTGCCCAGGGGGCGGTCGGGGAGCTGTTTTTT
>medium-sized|TRBV2|-|TRBJ1-2
CASRLFADGYTF
TGTGCCAGCCGGCTCTTTGCCGATGGCTACACCTTC
>-|TRBV5-1|TRBD2|TRBJ2-1
CASSTELAGVNEQFF
TGCGCCAGCAGCACGGAGCTAGCGGGAGTTAATGAGCAGTTCTTC
>-|TRBV7-2|TRBD2|TRBJ2-2
CASSLVVLLGGSNTGELFF
TGTGCCAGCAGCTTAGTAGTTCTATTGGGGGGGTCGAACACCGGGGAGCTGTTTTTT
>-|TRBV6-6|-|TRBJ1-2
CASSYSGGLNYGYTF
TGTGCCAGCAGTTACTCTGGGGGCCTCAACTATGGCTACACCTTC
>few|TRBV6-1|TRBD1|TRBJ1-2
CAMATGTLNYGYTF
TGTGCCATGGCGACAGGGACGCTTAACTATGGCTACACCTTC
>-|TRBV29-1|-|TRBJ1-4
CSGQGATNEKLFF
TGCAGCGGTCAGGGTGCAACTAATGAAAAACTGTTTTTT
>-|TRBV7-3|TRBD2|TRBJ2-4
CASSPTSGGTLAKNIQYF
TGTGCCAGCAGCCCAACTAGCGGGGGGACCCTCGCCAAAAACATTCAGTACTTC
>-|TRBV4-2|-|TRBJ1-4
CASSQGGGGAYNEKLFF
TGTGCCAGCAGCCAAGGGGGTGGGGGGGCCTATAATGAAAAACTGTTTTTT
>-|TRBV15|-|TRBJ1-5
CATSPRTDQPQHF
TGTGCCACCAGCCCCCGGACTGATCAGCCCCAGCATTTT
>-|TRBV5-1|-|TRBJ1-1
CASSGDGLWDTEAFF
TGCGCCAGCAGCGGGGACGGCCTGTGGGACACTGAAGCTTTCTTT
>-|TRBV11-2|TRBD1|TRBJ1-1
CASSLVSGGVAEAFF
TGTGCCAGCAGCTTAGTCTCAGGGGGTGTGGCTGAAGCTTTCTTT
>-|TRBV13|-|TRBJ1-3
CASSFIRSAGNTIYF
TGTGCCAGCAGCTTTATCCGGAGCGCTGGAAACACCATATATTTT
>few|TRBV29-1|-|TRBJ1-1
CSVEGQLNTEAFF
TGCAGCGTTGAAGGGCAACTGAACACTGAAGCTTTCTTT